These 27 T cell receptor beta chains were sequenced from one sample in a study of cytomegalovirus exposure and HLA in healthy donors. Profiling relied on immunoSEQ multiplex PCR, and the TCRdb table lists in-frame clones only, not all of them. The repertoire holds fewer than 150,000 clones, with around 85% as singletons. Sequencing was done on a sample of PBMCs. The receptors were sampled from a young man in good health and CMV-seropositive.

The chain couples TRBV7-9 to TRBJ2-7, with TRBD2 matching 8 bases. With V trimmed by 2 bases and J by 3 bases, 9 bases remained unmatched. This CDR3 has 16 amino acids. CDR1 is SEHNR, CDR2 FQNEAQ, per germline (reference sequence). This chain's CDR3 is CASSLSVGLAGYEQYF. In DNA form, the CDR3 reads TGTGCCAGCAGCTTATCTGTGGGGCTAGCGGGCTACGAGCAGTACTTC.

The J gene is TRBJ1-2, the V gene TRBV28; 9 bases are shared with TRBD1. Germline V gene lookup returns CDR1 MDHEN and CDR2 SYDVKM. V lost 5 bases, J lost 2 bases, and 6 bases stayed unmatched. The CDR3 is 15 residues long. The CDR3 DNA follows: TGTGCCAGCAGTCGGGACAGGGAGTGGAACTATGGCTACACCTTC. Residues: CASSRDREWNYGYTF.

V and J are TRBV6-5 and TRBJ2-7, with D possibly being TRBD1 (5 bases). The ends were cut back, 5 bases at V and 4 bases at J, with 15 bases in the middle. CDR1 and CDR2 from the germline V gene are MNHEY and SVGAGI. The CDR3 is made up of 14 amino acids. The CDR3 DNA is TGTGCCAGCAGTGCAGATATCCAGGGTTACGAGCAGTACTTC. This encodes CASSADIQGYEQYF.

This clone was observed a single time. The chain uses TRBV5-1 and TRBJ2-7, with 9 bases lining up with TRBD1. Trimming at V came to 5 bases and at J to 5 bases, leaving 14 bases not matched to a gene. The CDR3 is 16 residues long. Germline V gives CDR1 SGHRS, CDR2 YFSETQ. In DNA, the CDR3 is TGCGCCAGCAGTCCTACGCCGGGACAGGGAAGGAACGAGCAGTACTTC. Translation: CASSPTPGQGRNEQYF.

The chain links TRBV2 to TRBJ1-1, with 9 bases fitting TRBD1. V lost 6 bases, J lost 3 bases, and 8 bases stayed unmatched. The CDR3 runs 15 residues. Germline V gene lookup returns CDR1 SNHLY and CDR2 FYNNEI. This CDR3 is CASRSGTGWDTEAFF. CDR3 DNA sequence: TGTGCCAGCAGGTCCGGGACAGGGTGGGACACTGAAGCTTTCTTT. Combining the CDR3 with reference TRBV2 and TRBJ1-1 gives the whole variable domain EPEVTQTPSHQVTQMGQEVILRCVPISNHLYFYWYRQILGQKVEFLVSFYNNEISEKSEIFDDQFSVERPDGSNFTLKIRSTKLEDSAMYFCASRSGTGWDTEAFFGQGTRLTVV.

In the case of this clone: One end of the junction fails to match germline, which may point to a read error. V is TRBV5-1 and J is TRBJ2-7; the D is unclear. The CDR3 is 12 amino acids. Germline loops: CDR1 SGHRS, CDR2 YFSETQ. This CDR3 is CASRFNSYEQYF. CDR3 bases: TGCGCCAGCCGCTTCAACTCCTACGAGCAGTACTTC.

This clone was found a few times. The chain combines TRBV6-1 with TRBJ1-2; D ambiguous. Trimming stripped 0 bases from V and 2 bases from J, with 10 bases between. The CDR3 is 15 residues long. The germline CDR1 and CDR2 sequences are MNHNS and SASEGT. The CDR3 region is CASSEAFGRNYGYTF. DNA of the CDR3: TGTGCCAGCAGTGAAGCGTTTGGCAGGAACTATGGCTACACCTTC.

This chain links TRBV19 with TRBJ1-3; D is ambiguous. Germline CDR1 is LNHDA and CDR2 is SQIVND (reference sequence). Trimming pared 5 bases from V and 0 bases from J, leaving 8 bases between. The CDR3 consists of 14 residues. CDR3 sequence reads: CASSVANSGNTIYF. The CDR3 coding sequence is TGTGCCAGTAGTGTGGCCAACTCTGGAAACACCATATATTTT.

This clone is a singleton in its sample. The V and J genes are TRBV27 and TRBJ1-2, with a weak D call TRBD1 (6 bases). Germline V gene data show CDR1 as MNHEY and CDR2 as SMNVEV (reference sequence). The CDR3 extends over 18 amino acids. Trimming stripped 3 bases from V and 6 bases from J, with 26 bases between. CDR3 region: CASSFSLHIRGTFDGYTF. For the CDR3, the DNA is TGTGCCAGCAGTTTCTCGCTTCACATCAGGGGAACCTTCGATGGCTACACCTTC.

The chain couples TRBV21-1 to TRBJ1-1; the D call in the table, TRBD1, was not verified against the DNA. TRBV21-1 corresponds to a pseudogene. This CDR3 spans 17 amino acids. The CDR3 protein is CASSSGIQGPCHAEAFF. CDR3 nucleotide sequence: TGTGCCAGCAGCTCAGGGATCCAGGGCCCATGCCACGCTGAAGCTTTCTTT.

This clone occurred a few times. DNA for the CDR3: TGTGCCAGCAGTTCTCCCCAAGGGAGCTCCTACAATGAGCAGTTCTTC. Its translation: CASSSPQGSSYNEQFF. V and J are TRBV6-5 and TRBJ2-1; TRBD2 might be the D (5 bases). The germline V gene has CDR1 MNHEY and CDR2 SVGAGI. The length of the CDR3 is 16 residues. V shed 4 bases and J shed 0 bases, with 13 bases lying between them.

This clone was counted a single time. DNA of the CDR3: TGTGCCAGCAGCGGAGGGACAGGGGTGGGTCAGCCCCAGCATTTT. Translation gives CASSGGTGVGQPQHF. The J gene is TRBJ1-5, the V gene TRBV9; TRBD1 aligns across 10 bases. Germline loops: CDR1 SGDLS, CDR2 YYNGEE. The CDR3 consists of 15 residues. V dropped 3 bases and J dropped 6; count of bases not matched to a gene: 6.

V usage is TRBV4-1 and J usage is TRBJ2-7; 7 positions match TRBD1. Germline-derived CDR1 and CDR2 are MGHRA and YSYEKL. The CDR3 has 14 residues. Trimming took 3 bases from V and 6 from J; bases not matched to a gene: 8. The CDR3 coding sequence is TGCGCCAGCAGCCATGAGCCGACAGGGTTCGAGCAGTACTTC. Residues: CASSHEPTGFEQYF.

This chain links TRBV29-1 with TRBJ1-2; 7 bases are shared with TRBD1. With V trimmed by 0 bases and J by 1 base, 5 bases remained unmatched. CDR1 and CDR2 from the germline V gene are SQVTM and ANQGSEA. The CDR3 consists of 15 residues. The CDR3 reads CSVEEGGRGNYGYTF. The CDR3 DNA follows: TGCAGCGTTGAAGAAGGGGGCAGGGGTAACTATGGCTACACCTTC.

V is TRBV5-1 and J is TRBJ1-1, with TRBD1 matching 12 bases. The CDR3 is 17 amino acids. V trimming: 4 bases; J trimming: 1 base; junction bases outside the gene matches: 8. Germline V gene sequence: CDR1 SGHRS, CDR2 YFSETQ. The CDR3 reads CASSLGTGGAGNTEAFF. In DNA, the CDR3 is TGCGCCAGCAGCCTCGGGACAGGGGGCGCGGGGAACACTGAAGCTTTCTTT.

The chain couples TRBV5-8 to TRBJ2-5; unclear D gene. The V gene lost 0 bases and the J gene lost 4 bases, with 4 bases spanning the gap. Germline loops: CDR1 SGHTS, CDR2 YDEGEE. CDR3 length: 12 amino acids. This chain's CDR3 is CASSLASETQYF. CDR3 bases: TGTGCCAGCAGCTTGGCCTCAGAGACCCAGTACTTC.

The chain uses TRBV7-7 and TRBJ1-4, with TRBD1 identical over 9 bases. The J segment lost 6 bases and the V segment lost 7 bases, leaving 6 bases of the junction unmatched. Germline loops: CDR1 SSHAT, CDR2 FNYEAQ (reference sequence). The CDR3 length is 14 residues. The CDR3 sequence: CASINTGGYEKLFF. The CDR3 region has the DNA TGTGCCAGCATCAATACAGGGGGCTATGAAAAACTGTTTTTT.

This rearrangement joins TRBV15 to TRBJ2-1; D call uncertain. Trimming removed 0 bases from V and 7 bases from J, with 13 bases in between. The CDR3 has 15 residues. Germline loops: CDR1 LNHNV, CDR2 YYDKDF (reference sequence). In nucleotides, the CDR3 is TGTGCCACCAGCAGAGATAAAGGTATCGGGAATGAGCAGTTCTTC. It specifies CATSRDKGIGNEQFF.

The V and J genes are TRBV4-2 and TRBJ1-1; D possibly corresponds to TRBD1 (6 bases). The germline CDR1 and CDR2 sequences are LGHNA and YNFKEQ. This CDR3 comprises 14 residues. V was trimmed by 8 bases and J by 2 bases, leaving 15 bases between them. CDR3 amino acids: CASHDLQGNTEAFF. The CDR3 coding sequence is TGTGCCAGCCACGACCTACAGGGTAACACTGAAGCTTTCTTT.

This rearrangement joins TRBV4-3 to TRBJ2-1; TRBD1 matches at 8 bases. V was pared by 0 bases and J by 3 bases, with 4 bases of the junction left unmatched. Per the germline V gene, CDR1 is LGHNA and CDR2 is YSLEER. The CDR3 covers 16 residues. CDR3 sequence reads: CASSQDWTGYYNEQFF. The CDR3 nucleotides read TGCGCCAGCAGCCAAGATTGGACAGGGTACTACAATGAGCAGTTCTTC.

The rearrangement uses TRBV5-5 and TRBJ2-5, with TRBD1 matching 7 bases. CDR1 SGHKS and CDR2 YYEKEE come from the germline V gene (reference sequence). CDR3 size: 14 residues. J lost 1 base, V lost 5 bases, and 5 bases had no gene match. CDR3 sequence: CASRQGQLQETQYF. The CDR3, as DNA: TGTGCCAGCAGGCAGGGACAGCTCCAAGAGACCCAGTACTTC.

This chain links TRBV7-9 with TRBJ2-3, with 7 bases matching TRBD1. Germline CDR1 and CDR2: SEHNR and FQNEAQ (reference sequence). V shed 4 bases and J 10 bases; nucleotides not matched to a gene: 11. The CDR3 runs 14 residues. The CDR3 DNA is TGTGCCAGCAGCTCCAGGGGACAGCTAGGGGCGCAGTATTTT. It yields the protein CASSSRGQLGAQYF. The full variable domain, its missing parts supplied by reference TRBV7-9 and TRBJ2-3, is DTGVSQNPRHKITKRGQNVTFRCDPISEHNRLYWYRQTLGQGPEFLTYFQNEAQLEKSRLLSDRFSAERPKGSFSTLEIQRTEQGDSAMYLCASSSRGQLGAQYFGPGTRLTVL.

This chain joins TRBV5-1 and TRBJ2-5, with unresolved D. The CDR3 runs to 13 residues. V lost 0 bases and J lost 1, with 4 bases in between. Germline V CDR1 and CDR2: SGHRS, YFSETQ. The CDR3 DNA reads as TGCGCCAGCAGCTTGGTAGTCCAAGAGACCCAGTACTTC. Its protein product is CASSLVVQETQYF.

This clone was counted a single time. The DNA of the CDR3 is TGTGCCAGCAGTTTAGGGGGGGGGCACTACAATGAGCAGTTCTTC. It translates to CASSLGGGHYNEQFF. This chain links TRBV27 with TRBJ2-1; tentatively, D is TRBD2 (7 bases). The germline V gene has CDR1 MNHEY and CDR2 SMNVEV (reference sequence). The V end was cut by 2 bases, the J end by 3 bases, with 11 bases between. The CDR3 has 15 residues.

This chain uses TRBV7-2 with TRBJ2-3; D call uncertain. The CDR3 spans 13 residues. Germline V gives CDR1 SGHTA, CDR2 FQGNSA. The ends were cut back, 5 bases at V and 4 bases at J, with 10 bases in the middle. Here the CDR3 reads CASSPRMSDTQYF. The CDR3 bases are TGTGCCAGCAGCCCTAGGATGTCAGATACGCAGTATTTT.

V and J are TRBV5-6 and TRBJ1-5; D may be TRBD1 (6 bases). Trimming shortened V by 4 bases and J by 3 bases, and 14 bases separated the two germline ends. The CDR3 runs 15 residues. The germline V gene encodes CDR1 SGHDT and CDR2 YYEEEE. CDR3 sequence: CASSQGYLPNQPQHF. The CDR3 nucleotides read TGTGCCAGCAGCCAGGGGTATCTTCCCAATCAGCCCCAGCATTTT. Full variable domain (missing parts from reference TRBV5-6 and TRBJ1-5): DAGVTQSPTHLIKTRGQQVTLRCSPKSGHDTVSWYQQALGQGPQFIFQYYEEEERQRGNFPDRFSGHQFPNYSSELNVNALLLGDSALYLCASSQGYLPNQPQHFGDGTRLSIL.

This clone was recorded once. This chain uses TRBV19 with TRBJ1-2; D gene unclear. With 5 bases removed from V and 6 bases from J, the gap between germline ends came to 10 bases. Germline CDR1 is LNHDA and CDR2 is SQIVND (reference sequence). The CDR3 loop spans 12 amino acids. The CDR3, as DNA: TGTGCCAGTAGTTTTTCCGGGGATGGCTACACCTTC. It specifies CASSFSGDGYTF.